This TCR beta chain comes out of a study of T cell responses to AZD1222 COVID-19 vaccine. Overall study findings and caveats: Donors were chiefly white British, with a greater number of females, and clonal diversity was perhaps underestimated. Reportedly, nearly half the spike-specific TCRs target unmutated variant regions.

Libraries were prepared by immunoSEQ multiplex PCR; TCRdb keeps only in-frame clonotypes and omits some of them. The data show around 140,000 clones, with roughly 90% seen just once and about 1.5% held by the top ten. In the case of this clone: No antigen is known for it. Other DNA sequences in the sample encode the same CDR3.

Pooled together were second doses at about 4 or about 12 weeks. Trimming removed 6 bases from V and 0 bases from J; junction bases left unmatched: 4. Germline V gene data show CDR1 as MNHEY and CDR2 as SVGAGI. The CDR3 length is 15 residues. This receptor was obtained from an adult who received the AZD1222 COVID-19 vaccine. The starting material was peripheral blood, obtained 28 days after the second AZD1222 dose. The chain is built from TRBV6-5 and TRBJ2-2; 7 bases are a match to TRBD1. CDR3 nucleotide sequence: TGTGCCAGCAGGAGGGGACAGCCGAACACCGGGGAGCTGTTTTTT. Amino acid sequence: CASRRGQPNTGELFF.